This T cell receptor beta chain was captured in a study of molecular identifiers for immune sequencing clone quantification. Previously described methods with listed TCR primers produced the bulk TCR libraries. TCRdb redid the calling of the PCR reads with MiXCR, one entry per CDR3 protein. The data contain about 10,000 distinct CDR3 sequences, roughly 22% of them singletons. Trimming stripped 7 bases from V and 7 bases from J, with 25 bases between. CDR3 length: 16 residues. CDR1 and CDR2 (germline): DFQATT, SNEGSKA (reference sequence). Regarding this clonotype: What it binds is unknown.

Study findings and constraints: Whereas clones above 20 RNA copies held under 1% of naive-cell molecules, they held over 97% of effector molecules.

This TCR came from a human donor in good health. Some libraries in this study had Jurkat cell RNA spiked in. Sequences were obtained from naive CD8+ T cells from blood, with Jurkat cell RNA spiked in. Subset described: FACS-sorted CD8+CD4-CCR7+CD45RA+ naive T cells. The V and J genes are TRBV20-1 and TRBJ1-4; no clear D gene. The chain's CDR3 is CSVPGGPIGWGEKLFF. DNA of the CDR3: TGCAGTGTCCCAGGAGGCCCTATCGGCTGGGGTGAAAAACTGTTTTTT.